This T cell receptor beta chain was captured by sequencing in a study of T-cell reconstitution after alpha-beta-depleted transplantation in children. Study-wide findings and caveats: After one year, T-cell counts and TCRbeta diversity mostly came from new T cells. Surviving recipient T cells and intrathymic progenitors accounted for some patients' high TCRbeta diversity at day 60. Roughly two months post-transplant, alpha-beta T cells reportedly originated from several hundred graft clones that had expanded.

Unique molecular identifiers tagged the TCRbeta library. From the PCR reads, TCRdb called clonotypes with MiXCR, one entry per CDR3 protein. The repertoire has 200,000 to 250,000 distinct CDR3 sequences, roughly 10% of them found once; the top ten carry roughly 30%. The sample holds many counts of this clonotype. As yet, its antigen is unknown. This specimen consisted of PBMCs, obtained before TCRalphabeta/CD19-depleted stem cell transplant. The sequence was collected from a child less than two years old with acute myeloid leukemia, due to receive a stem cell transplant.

The CDR3, as DNA: TGTGCCACCTGGACTAGCGGGAGCTCCTACAATGAGCAGTTCTTC. It encodes CATWTSGSSYNEQFF. The chain recombines TRBV28 with TRBJ2-1, with TRBD2 matching 13 bases. The CDR3 runs to 15 residues. The trim removed 10 bases at V and 0 bases at J, leaving 3 bases unmatched. Germline V gives CDR1 MDHEN, CDR2 SYDVKM.